These T cell receptor beta chains were read from a single sample in a study of blood T cell repertoires in COVID-19. Clones were read by immunoSEQ multiplex PCR, and TCRdb kept only the in-frame ones, dropping some. The table has about 200,000 clones, more than 65% seen once. The sequenced material came from peripheral blood. Source of these receptors: a man in his fifties with active or convalescent COVID-19. The CDR3 runs from the conserved cysteine through the conserved F or W.

14	TRBV28	CASRDRGGTYEQYF
16	TRBV4-3	CASSHSLAGVPNEQFF
14	TRBV7-2	CASSPDRTFSEAFF
12	TRBV6-6	CASSYPGEPQHF
17	TRBV6-6	CASSPDRGLRSGNTIYF
15	TRBV5-4	CASSAGTDSGNTIYF
16	TRBV2	CASSVVRGVSNEKLFF
12	TRBV18	CASSHGQTEAFF
15	TRBV15	CATSSGQGSTDTQYF
14	TRBV7-9	CASSLGQGYQPQHF
13	TRBV10-3	CAISARGLDTIYF
14	TRBV28	CASSLRRADQPQHF
15	TRBV11-2	CASSLGRGGPGELFF
14	TRBV15	CATSRVREAGELFF
15	TRBV14	CASSQGTTGGNEQFF
13	TRBV7-2	CASSFAGGETQYF
15	TRBV9	CASSQTSGSPNEQFF
13	TRBV14	CASSQEPGRAIYF
14	TRBV7-2	CASSSAGAGETQYF
14	TRBV7-8	CASSLDGTGAEQFF
17	TRBV9	CASSPVFRTGRNQPQHF
13	TRBV29-1	CSVESGRNNEQFF
14	TRBV5-1	CASSLALGETEAFF
14	TRBV3-1/TRBV3-2	CASSPDSSFEKLFF
15	TRBV6-5	CASSPGHKRGYEQYF
15	TRBV28	CASSPPQQGWETQYF
14	TRBV9	CASSLPGQGEKLFF
16	TRBV7-2	CASSRGQGAFGNTIYF
15	TRBV27	CASSRQGSGSSEQYF
17	TRBV7-2	CASSPGLAGGRTGELFF
14	TRBV24-1	CATTSGSSYNEQFF
15	TRBV19	CASRRQGEYGGGYTF
13	TRBV30	CAWRKGADQPQHF
15	TRBV5-1	CASSRGLGRVDEAFF
17	TRBV4-3	CASSQDRLGAGTDTQYF
14	TRBV28	CASSFIFDSSGQYF
18	TRBV6-1	CASSEEGERGGSYNEQFF
16	TRBV7-2	CASSLVVASGGREQFF
13	TRBV19	CASSDRHNSPLHF
15	TRBV5-1	CASSATLAANEKLFF
14	TRBV5-1	CASSLDTGAYGYTF
16	TRBV28	CASSSTREGSNYGYTF
16	TRBV5-1	CASSIGLAGGTDTQYF
15	TRBV4-1	CASSQVQGTSYEQYF
14	TRBV5-1	CASSLVRDAGKLFF
16	TRBV10-3	CAISERTGGSTDTQYF
14	TRBV19	CASKPPGQGGGYTF
16	TRBV7-9	CASSLLSSGWGEKLFF
15	TRBV9	CASSVEFQGFGEQFF
14	TRBV5-4	CASSLDRDNSPLHF